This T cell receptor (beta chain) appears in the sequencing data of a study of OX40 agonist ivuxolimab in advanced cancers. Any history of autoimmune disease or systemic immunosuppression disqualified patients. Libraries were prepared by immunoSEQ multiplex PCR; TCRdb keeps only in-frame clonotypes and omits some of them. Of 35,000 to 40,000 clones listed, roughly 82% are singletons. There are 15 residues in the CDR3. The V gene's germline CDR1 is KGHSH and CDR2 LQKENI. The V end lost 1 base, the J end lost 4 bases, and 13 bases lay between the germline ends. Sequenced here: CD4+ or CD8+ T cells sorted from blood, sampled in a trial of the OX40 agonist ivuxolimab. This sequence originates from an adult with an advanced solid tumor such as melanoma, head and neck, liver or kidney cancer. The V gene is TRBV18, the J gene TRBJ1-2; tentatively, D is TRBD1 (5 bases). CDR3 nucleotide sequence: TGTGCCAGCTCACCACGCCCGGAGGGGAGCTATGGCTACACCTTC. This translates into CASSPRPEGSYGYTF.